This is a list of T cell receptor beta chains from one sample in a study of T cell repertoires and HLA-DP antigens. No antigen has been assigned to these receptors. Produced via immunoSEQ multiplex PCR; TCRdb's table is partial and in-frame only. The sample has approximately 110,000 clones, almost 95% seen once. Source material: CD4+ T cells from PBMCs. Receptor source: a woman younger than 35 in good health and CMV-seronegative. CDR3s include the opening cysteine and the closing phenylalanine or tryptophan. Each record gives: CDR3 length, clone size, D gene, V gene, J gene, CDR3 protein, CDR3 DNA. A D gene is named only where the DNA matches it firmly. A clone size is listed for some rows: how often the clone was seen (once, few, many), or a class if it is expanded.

CDR3 length: 13
clone size: NA
D gene: NA
V gene: TRBV7-9
J gene: TRBJ2-5
CDR3 protein: CASSFDREGTQYF
CDR3 DNA: TGTGCCAGCAGCTTTGACAGGGAGGGGACCCAGTACTTC

CDR3 length: 15
clone size: NA
D gene: TRBD1
V gene: TRBV5-1
J gene: TRBJ1-6
CDR3 protein: CASSLEDRGASPLHF
CDR3 DNA: TGCGCCAGCAGCTTGGAGGACAGGGGGGCGTCACCCCTCCACTTT

CDR3 length: 12
clone size: NA
D gene: NA
V gene: TRBV5-4
J gene: TRBJ1-2
CDR3 protein: CASSLIQGVYTF
CDR3 DNA: TGTGCCAGCAGCTTGATCCAGGGAGTCTACACCTTC

CDR3 length: 15
clone size: NA
D gene: TRBD1
V gene: TRBV5-4
J gene: TRBJ2-7
CDR3 protein: CASSRKGTGGNEQYF
CDR3 DNA: TGTGCCAGCAGCCGTAAAGGGACAGGGGGCAACGAGCAGTACTTC

CDR3 length: 15
clone size: NA
D gene: NA
V gene: TRBV7-8
J gene: TRBJ2-2
CDR3 protein: CASSLLGAQTGELFF
CDR3 DNA: TGTGCCAGCAGCCTCCTCGGTGCCCAGACCGGGGAGCTGTTTTTT

CDR3 length: 15
clone size: NA
D gene: NA
V gene: TRBV28
J gene: TRBJ2-7
CDR3 protein: CASRTGDGRSYEQYF
CDR3 DNA: TGTGCCAGCAGAACCGGGGACGGCCGCTCCTACGAGCAGTACTTC

CDR3 length: 14
clone size: NA
D gene: TRBD2
V gene: TRBV30
J gene: TRBJ2-2
CDR3 protein: CAWRSSGRAGELFF
CDR3 DNA: TGTGCCTGGAGGTCTAGCGGGAGAGCCGGGGAGCTGTTTTTT

CDR3 length: 15
clone size: NA
D gene: TRBD1
V gene: TRBV18
J gene: TRBJ1-2
CDR3 protein: CASSPGQGVDYGYTF
CDR3 DNA: TGTGCCAGCTCACCAGGACAGGGTGTTGACTATGGCTACACCTTC

CDR3 length: 15
clone size: few
D gene: NA
V gene: TRBV7-2
J gene: TRBJ2-1
CDR3 protein: CASSLAVTGGAEQFF
CDR3 DNA: TGTGCCAGCAGCTTAGCGGTAACAGGAGGGGCCGAGCAGTTCTTC

CDR3 length: 15
clone size: NA
D gene: NA
V gene: TRBV7-2
J gene: TRBJ1-5
CDR3 protein: CASSPEGFSNQPQHF
CDR3 DNA: TGTGCCAGCAGCCCCGAGGGGTTTAGCAATCAGCCCCAGCATTTT

CDR3 length: 13
clone size: NA
D gene: NA
V gene: TRBV19
J gene: TRBJ1-1
CDR3 protein: CASSILSGTEAFF
CDR3 DNA: TGTGCCAGTAGTATACTTTCAGGGACTGAAGCTTTCTTT

CDR3 length: 15
clone size: NA
D gene: NA
V gene: TRBV6-1
J gene: TRBJ1-5
CDR3 protein: CASSGTATSNQPQHF
CDR3 DNA: TGTGCCAGCAGTGGGACAGCGACTAGCAATCAGCCCCAGCATTTT

CDR3 length: 13
clone size: NA
D gene: TRBD1
V gene: TRBV29-1
J gene: TRBJ2-7
CDR3 protein: CSVVGQGAYEQYF
CDR3 DNA: TGCAGCGTTGTGGGACAGGGAGCCTACGAGCAGTACTTC

CDR3 length: 13
clone size: NA
D gene: NA
V gene: TRBV27
J gene: TRBJ2-7
CDR3 protein: CASSVAGSYEQYF
CDR3 DNA: TGTGCCAGCAGTGTGGCGGGCTCCTACGAGCAGTACTTC

CDR3 length: 15
clone size: NA
D gene: TRBD2
V gene: TRBV28
J gene: TRBJ2-2
CDR3 protein: CASSRAGANTGELFF
CDR3 DNA: TGTGCCAGCAGTAGGGCGGGGGCGAACACCGGGGAGCTGTTTTTT

CDR3 length: 17
clone size: once
D gene: TRBD1
V gene: TRBV6-1
J gene: TRBJ1-1
CDR3 protein: CASSGGQGVGVNTEAFF
CDR3 DNA: TGTGCCAGCAGTGGAGGACAGGGAGTTGGTGTGAACACTGAAGCTTTCTTT

CDR3 length: 14
clone size: NA
D gene: NA
V gene: TRBV28
J gene: TRBJ1-1
CDR3 protein: CASSFRRPNTEAFF
CDR3 DNA: TGTGCCAGCAGTTTTCGAAGACCGAACACTGAAGCTTTCTTT

CDR3 length: 15
clone size: NA
D gene: TRBD1
V gene: TRBV7-2
J gene: TRBJ1-1
CDR3 protein: CASSFGDRLNTEAFF
CDR3 DNA: TGTGCCAGCAGCTTTGGGGACAGGCTGAACACTGAAGCTTTCTTT

CDR3 length: 15
clone size: NA
D gene: TRBD2
V gene: TRBV6-5
J gene: TRBJ2-1
CDR3 protein: CASSRRTSGSYEQFF
CDR3 DNA: TGTGCCAGCAGTCGACGGACTAGCGGGAGCTATGAGCAGTTCTTC

CDR3 length: 15
clone size: NA
D gene: NA
V gene: TRBV5-1
J gene: TRBJ1-1
CDR3 protein: CASSLAPRAGTEAFF
CDR3 DNA: TGCGCCAGCAGCTTGGCCCCAAGGGCGGGCACTGAAGCTTTCTTT

CDR3 length: 15
clone size: NA
D gene: NA
V gene: TRBV7-6
J gene: TRBJ2-7
CDR3 protein: CASSPTRERVYEQYF
CDR3 DNA: TGTGCCAGCAGCCCCACTCGCGAAAGAGTCTACGAGCAGTACTTC

CDR3 length: 14
clone size: NA
D gene: TRBD2
V gene: TRBV28
J gene: TRBJ2-2
CDR3 protein: CASSFSGDAGELFF
CDR3 DNA: TGTGCCAGCAGTTTTAGCGGGGACGCCGGGGAGCTGTTTTTT

CDR3 length: 16
clone size: NA
D gene: TRBD1
V gene: TRBV6-4
J gene: TRBJ2-5
CDR3 protein: CASSDWSGQGEETQYF
CDR3 DNA: TGTGCCAGCAGTGACTGGTCGGGACAGGGGGAAGAGACCCAGTACTTC

CDR3 length: 14
clone size: once
D gene: TRBD2
V gene: TRBV18
J gene: TRBJ2-7
CDR3 protein: CASSPRSGPYEQYF
CDR3 DNA: TGTGCCAGCTCACCGCGTAGCGGGCCCTACGAGCAGTACTTC

CDR3 length: 16
clone size: NA
D gene: NA
V gene: TRBV1
J gene: TRBJ2-5
CDR3 protein: CTSSQARPSRQETQYF
CDR3 DNA: TGCACCAGCAGCCAAGCGAGGCCTAGTCGCCAAGAGACCCAGTACTTC

CDR3 length: 11
clone size: NA
D gene: NA
V gene: TRBV29-1
J gene: TRBJ1-2
CDR3 protein: CSVEDHPRYTF
CDR3 DNA: TGCAGCGTTGAAGATCATCCCCGCTACACCTTC

CDR3 length: 14
clone size: NA
D gene: NA
V gene: TRBV28
J gene: TRBJ2-5
CDR3 protein: CASSLGGARETQYF
CDR3 DNA: TGTGCCAGCAGCCTAGGCGGGGCGAGGGAGACCCAGTACTTC

CDR3 length: 17
clone size: NA
D gene: NA
V gene: TRBV12-5
J gene: TRBJ1-1
CDR3 protein: CASGLVLGRGLYTEAFF
CDR3 DNA: TGTGCTAGTGGTTTGGTACTCGGGAGGGGATTGTACACTGAAGCTTTCTTT

CDR3 length: 15
clone size: NA
D gene: TRBD1
V gene: TRBV5-1
J gene: TRBJ1-4
CDR3 protein: CASSLAGGTGEKLFF
CDR3 DNA: TGCGCCAGCAGCTTGGCCGGGGGGACAGGGGAAAAACTGTTTTTT

CDR3 length: 13
clone size: NA
D gene: NA
V gene: TRBV11-3
J gene: TRBJ2-1
CDR3 protein: CASSSSSYNEQFF
CDR3 DNA: TGTGCCAGCAGCTCGAGCTCCTACAATGAGCAGTTCTTC

CDR3 length: 14
clone size: NA
D gene: NA
V gene: TRBV5-6
J gene: TRBJ2-6
CDR3 protein: CASSEGFGANVLTF
CDR3 DNA: TGTGCCAGCAGCGAAGGGTTCGGGGCCAACGTCCTGACTTTC

CDR3 length: 13
clone size: NA
D gene: NA
V gene: TRBV7-8
J gene: TRBJ1-1
CDR3 protein: CASRRTLNTEAFF
CDR3 DNA: TGTGCCAGCAGGCGGACGTTGAACACTGAAGCTTTCTTT

CDR3 length: 14
clone size: NA
D gene: NA
V gene: TRBV11-2
J gene: TRBJ1-5
CDR3 protein: CASSLGPRDQPQHF
CDR3 DNA: TGTGCCAGCAGCTTAGGGCCCCGGGATCAGCCCCAGCATTTT

CDR3 length: 18
clone size: NA
D gene: TRBD1
V gene: TRBV11-2
J gene: TRBJ2-5
CDR3 protein: CASSLRRGQGVNEETQYF
CDR3 DNA: TGTGCCAGCAGCTTAAGAAGGGGACAGGGGGTGAACGAAGAGACCCAGTACTTC

CDR3 length: 14
clone size: NA
D gene: NA
V gene: TRBV19
J gene: TRBJ1-4
CDR3 protein: CASSHRETNEKLFF
CDR3 DNA: TGTGCCAGTAGCCACAGAGAAACTAATGAAAAACTGTTTTTT

CDR3 length: 15
clone size: few
D gene: TRBD2
V gene: TRBV9
J gene: TRBJ2-5
CDR3 protein: CASSVRAGGGETQYF
CDR3 DNA: TGTGCCAGCAGCGTTCGAGCGGGGGGCGGGGAGACCCAGTACTTC

CDR3 length: 15
clone size: once
D gene: TRBD1
V gene: TRBV7-9
J gene: TRBJ1-4
CDR3 protein: CASSSPGTGEQKLFF
CDR3 DNA: TGTGCCAGCAGCTCCCCCGGGACAGGGGAACAAAAACTGTTTTTT